This entry lists 15 T cell receptor beta chains sequenced from one sample in a study of blood T cell repertoires in COVID-19. Generated by immunoSEQ multiplex PCR, the TCRdb table keeps only in-frame clones and is missing some. The sample has roughly 140,000 clones, approximately 80% seen once. The specimen sequenced was peripheral blood. All receptors come from a woman aged 45-60 years in a cohort sampled during active or convalescent COVID-19.

A few counts support this clone. The chain links TRBV6-6 to TRBJ2-5; the match to TRBD1 covers 10 bases. The CDR3 consists of 15 residues. V dropped 5 bases and J dropped 5; count of bases not matched to a gene: 8. CDR1 is MNHNY and CDR2 is SVGAGI in the germline V gene (reference sequence). CDR3 amino acids: CASSHRQGAGETQYF. The CDR3 nucleotides read TGTGCCAGCAGTCACCGACAGGGGGCAGGGGAGACCCAGTACTTC.

The chain couples TRBV6-1 to TRBJ2-7; 8 positions match TRBD1. The germline CDR1 and CDR2 sequences are MNHNS and SASEGT. The CDR3 is 17 amino acids. V lost 3 bases to trimming and J lost 7 bases; unmatched junction nucleotides: 17. CDR3 region: CASSESDLRGLTREQYF. CDR3 coding DNA: TGTGCCAGCAGTGAGAGTGACCTCAGGGGGCTAACGAGAGAGCAGTACTTC.

The V and J genes are TRBV18 and TRBJ1-2; D may be TRBD1 (5 bases). The germline V gene has CDR1 KGHSH and CDR2 LQKENI. The CDR3 is 13 amino acids. Trimming cost V 3 bases and J 6 bases, with 11 bases left between them. This CDR3 reads CASSPSSGNGYTF. Here the CDR3 DNA reads TGTGCCAGCTCACCGTCGTCAGGGAATGGCTACACCTTC.

The chain joins TRBV7-8 to TRBJ1-5; a possible D gene is TRBD1 (5 bases). Germline CDR1 is SGHVS and CDR2 is FQNEAQ. The V end was cut by 4 bases, the J end by 3 bases, with 13 bases between. The CDR3 is 15 amino acids. CDR3 sequence (DNA): TGTGCCAGCAGCTACATCAGGGAAATCAATCAGCCCCAGCATTTT. It codes for CASSYIREINQPQHF.

The rearrangement uses TRBV3-1 (or the pseudogene TRBV3-2) and TRBJ1-2; 10 bases line up with TRBD1. V dropped 4 bases and J dropped 7; count of bases not matched to a gene: 12. The CDR3 length is 16 residues. Germline CDR1 is LGHDT and CDR2 is YNNKEL (reference sequence). CDR3: CASSPHYGQGEGGYTF. CDR3 DNA: TGTGCCAGCAGCCCCCACTACGGACAGGGGGAAGGTGGCTACACCTTC.

This sequence joins TRBV6-5 and TRBJ2-3, with D unresolved. Trimming cost V 4 bases and J 9 bases, with 11 bases left between them. The CDR3 totals 12 residues. Germline CDR1 and CDR2: MNHEY and SVGAGI. CDR3 DNA: TGTGCCAGCAGTTCCGCATCCAGAACGCAGTATTTT. This sequence encodes CASSSASRTQYF.

This clone was recorded once. This CDR3 is CASSHPGVGQYF. The CDR3 nucleotides read TGTGCCAGCAGCCACCCGGGGGTTGGACAGTACTTC. This sequence joins TRBV11-2 and TRBJ2-7; a possible D gene is TRBD2 (6 bases). Trimming stripped 5 bases from V and 10 bases from J, with 15 bases between. The CDR3 consists of 12 residues. Germline V gene data show CDR1 as SGHAT and CDR2 as FQNNGV.

J is TRBJ2-1 and V is TRBV10-1; perhaps TRBD2 as D (5 bases). This CDR3 has 14 amino acids. Germline assignment: CDR1 WNHNN and CDR2 SYGVQD (reference sequence). V gave up 1 base and J gave up 6 bases, with 10 bases separating them. CDR3 in amino acids: CASSEWTEGNEQFF. The CDR3 DNA sequence: TGCGCCAGCAGTGAGTGGACCGAGGGCAATGAGCAGTTCTTC.

V gene TRBV6-5 combines with J gene TRBJ1-2, with D perhaps TRBD1 (5 bases). The CDR3 totals 15 residues. V was trimmed by 0 bases and J by 4 bases, leaving 12 bases between them. The V gene's germline CDR1 is MNHEY and CDR2 SVGAGI. DNA of the CDR3: TGTGCCAGCAGTTACTCGGGGACTGACGCCTATGGCTACACCTTC. Protein product: CASSYSGTDAYGYTF.

The genes are TRBV7-2 and TRBJ1-1; 9 bases align to TRBD1. V lost 3 bases, J lost 3 bases, and 5 bases stayed unmatched. Looked up from germline, CDR1 is SGHTA and CDR2 is FQGNSA. The CDR3 spans 15 residues. This CDR3 reads CASSLDRGRYTEAFF. The CDR3 DNA reads TGTGCCAGCAGCTTGGACAGGGGAAGGTACACTGAAGCTTTCTTT.

This clone was seen a handful of times. This chain uses TRBV15 with TRBJ1-3; the D is unclear. The germline V gene has CDR1 LNHNV and CDR2 YYDKDF (reference sequence). The CDR3 is made up of 14 amino acids. The V and J ends lost 5 bases and 3 bases respectively, with 11 bases between them. The CDR3 DNA follows: TGTGCCACCAGCTTCGGGGTAGGTGGAAACACCATATATTTT. Translation: CATSFGVGGNTIYF.

This chain connects TRBV7-2 to TRBJ2-7; 9 nucleotides match TRBD2. J gave up 6 bases and V 1 base, and 7 bases lay outside the gene matches. This CDR3 is 15 amino acids long. Germline lookup yields CDR1 SGHTA and CDR2 FQGNSA. CDR3 residues: CASSLDSGGWGEQYF. In DNA, the CDR3 is TGTGCCAGCAGCTTAGATAGCGGGGGTTGGGGCGAGCAGTACTTC.

The chain couples TRBV3-1 (or the pseudogene TRBV3-2) to TRBJ1-4; D might be TRBD1 (5 bases). The germline gives CDR1 LGHDT, CDR2 YNNKEL (reference sequence). V was clipped by 4 bases and J by 5 bases, with 17 bases between them. This CDR3 has 16 amino acids. The CDR3 DNA sequence: TGTGCCAGCAGCCGGAGAGGTGGGGGGGAGAATGAAAAACTGTTTTTT. It specifies CASSRRGGGENEKLFF.

This chain joins TRBV5-4 and TRBJ2-4, with 7 bases matching TRBD1. The CDR3 spans 15 residues. V was clipped by 4 bases and J by 2 bases; unmatched bases: 6. Germline CDR1 reads SGHNT; CDR2 reads YYREEE (reference sequence). The chain's CDR3 is CASSPRQGPKNIQYF. CDR3 DNA: TGTGCCAGCAGCCCGAGACAGGGACCCAAAAACATTCAGTACTTC.

This chain joins TRBV6-4 and TRBJ1-2, with D unresolved. The CDR3 loop spans 14 amino acids. Germline CDR1 reads MRHNA; CDR2 reads SNTAGT. The V end was cut by 0 bases, the J end by 8 bases, with 13 bases between. CDR3 sequence reads: CASSDSGVVGGYTF. The CDR3 DNA reads TGTGCCAGCAGTGACTCAGGCGTTGTGGGCGGCTACACCTTC.